One and the same sample provided the 25 T cell receptor beta chains below, sequenced in a study of T-cell reconstitution after alpha-beta-depleted transplantation in children. Preparation of the TCRbeta library used unique molecular identifiers. Each CDR3 protein is one row after TCRdb ran MiXCR on the PCR reads. The sample has under 250,000 distinct CDR3 sequences; approximately 6.9% are singletons. This specimen was PBMCs, taken before TCRalphabeta/CD19-depleted stem cell transplant. The receptors were gathered from a boy aged 2 to 9 with acute lymphoblastic leukemia, due to receive a stem cell transplant.

This clonotype turned up a few times. The CDR3 spells CASSGPRGQPQHF. The CDR3 DNA follows: TGTGCCAGCAGCGGGCCGCGCGGTCAGCCCCAGCATTTT. The chain carries TRBV12-3 or TRBV12-4 and TRBJ1-5; no clear D. This CDR3 comprises 13 residues. V was cut by 6 bases and J by 6 bases, with 12 bases left in between.

In its sample, this clonotype was seen a few times. The gene calls are TRBV7-9 and TRBJ2-7; tentative D call: TRBD1 (6 bases). The CDR3 totals 15 residues. Trimming took 5 bases from V and 2 from J, leaving 16 bases between them. Germline CDR1 SEHNR, CDR2 FQNEAQ (reference sequence). The CDR3 reads CASSTPGAGAYEQYF. As DNA, the CDR3 is TGTGCCAGCAGCACACCCGGGGCAGGGGCCTACGAGCAGTACTTC.

This clonotype was found a few times. The gene calls are TRBV7-2 and TRBJ2-7; tentatively, D is TRBD1 (6 bases). The ends were cut back, 3 bases at V and 0 bases at J, with 12 bases in the middle. CDR3 length: 15 amino acids. The germline V gene has CDR1 SGHTA and CDR2 FQGNSA. CDR3 bases: TGTGCCAGCAGCTTCGGCAGGGGCAGCTCCTACGAGCAGTACTTC. Translating gives CASSFGRGSSYEQYF.

This clonotype was seen at least ten times. The V and J genes are TRBV5-1 and TRBJ2-6; 7 nucleotides match TRBD1. V trimming: 4 bases; J trimming: 4 bases; junction bases outside the gene matches: 17. This CDR3 region has 19 residues. The V gene's germline CDR1 is SGHRS and CDR2 YFSETQ. CDR3 amino acids: CASSLLGDRDRKGANVLTF. The CDR3, as DNA: TGCGCCAGCAGCCTTCTAGGAGACAGGGATAGAAAAGGGGCCAACGTCCTGACTTTC.

V and J are TRBV20-1 and TRBJ1-5; perhaps TRBD1 as D (5 bases). The CDR3 totals 18 residues. Germline V gene sequence: CDR1 DFQATT, CDR2 SNEGSKA (reference sequence). Trimming shortened V by 0 bases and J by 4 bases, and 22 bases separated the two germline ends. This CDR3 is CSARDGDAVSEKNQPQHF. The DNA for the CDR3 is TGCAGTGCTAGAGATGGGGACGCTGTCTCCGAAAAAAATCAGCCCCAGCATTTT.

Ten or more counts support this clonotype. This sequence joins TRBV9 and TRBJ1-5; 8 bases map to TRBD1. The ends lost 4 bases at V and 5 bases at J; junction bases unmatched: 5. The CDR3 is 14 residues long. The germline gives CDR1 SGDLS, CDR2 YYNGEE. As DNA, the CDR3 is TGTGCCAGCAGCCCCATGGGACAGGATCAGCCCCAGCATTTT. Residues: CASSPMGQDQPQHF. Full variable domain (rest looked up from reference TRBV9 and TRBJ1-5): DSGVTQTPKHLITATGQRVTLRCSPRSGDLSVYWYQQSLDQGLQFLIQYYNGEERAKGNILERFSAQQFPDLHSELNLSSLELGDSALYFCASSPMGQDQPQHFGDGTRLSIL.

The chain carries TRBV30 and TRBJ2-7; 7 nucleotides line up with TRBD2. From germline, CDR1 is GTSNPN and CDR2 SVGIG (reference sequence). The V and J ends lost 4 bases and 1 base, in that order; junction bases with no gene match: 4. This CDR3 has 13 residues. The CDR3 nucleotides read TGTGCCTGGACCGAGCGGGGATCCTACGAGCAGTACTTC. It translates to CAWTERGSYEQYF.

This clonotype has at least ten counts. This chain uses TRBV7-9 with TRBJ2-3, with D uncertain. Trimming removed 1 base from V and 2 bases from J, with 10 bases in between. This CDR3 spans 15 amino acids. The germline gives CDR1 SEHNR, CDR2 FQNEAQ (reference sequence). The DNA of the CDR3 is TGTGCCAGCAGCTTAGGTGCGTTAGTCACAGATACGCAGTATTTT. Translation: CASSLGALVTDTQYF.

This clonotype was observed a few times. V usage is TRBV7-8 and J usage is TRBJ2-1, with D possibly matching TRBD1 (6 bases). This CDR3 has 16 residues. Germline V lookup: CDR1 SGHVS, CDR2 FQNEAQ. The V end lost 1 base, the J end lost 7 bases, and 17 bases lay between the germline ends. For the CDR3, the DNA is TGTGCCAGCAGCTTAGGGTCAGGGGATAATTTGAATGAGCAGTTCTTC. Translation: CASSLGSGDNLNEQFF.

At least ten counts were recorded for this clonotype. The chain links TRBV29-1 to TRBJ1-3, with D unresolved. The CDR3 loop spans 15 amino acids. The germline V and J ends were trimmed by 4 bases and 0 bases, with 13 bases remaining between them. Germline CDR1 reads SQVTM; CDR2 reads ANQGSEA. CDR3 bases: TGCAGCGTTGGATCGCCTGACGTCTCTGGAAACACCATATATTTT. As protein: CSVGSPDVSGNTIYF.

Ten or more counts support this clonotype. V and J are TRBV7-2 and TRBJ2-1; 7 positions match TRBD1. CDR3 size: 14 residues. V dropped 5 bases and J dropped 7; count of bases not matched to a gene: 8. CDR1 is SGHTA and CDR2 is FQGNSA in the germline V gene. The CDR3 nucleotides read TGTGCCAGCAGCCCTAGGGGGACAGTTAATGAGCAGTTCTTC. It specifies CASSPRGTVNEQFF. Full variable domain (remainder filled in from reference TRBV7-2 and TRBJ2-1): GAGVSQSPSNKVTEKGKDVELRCDPISGHTALYWYRQSLGQGLEFLIYFQGNSAPDKSGLPSDRFSAERTGGSVSTLTIQRTQQEDSAVYLCASSPRGTVNEQFFGPGTRLTVL.

The table lists this clonotype with many counts. The V and J genes are TRBV11-3 and TRBJ2-2, with D possibly matching TRBD1 (5 bases). The germline CDR1 and CDR2 sequences are SGHNT and YENEEA. Trimming stripped 5 bases from V and 4 bases from J, with 11 bases between. This CDR3 comprises 14 residues. CDR3 DNA: TGTGCCAGCAGCGATTTCAGGGCCACCGGGGAGCTGTTTTTT. This codes for CASSDFRATGELFF.

This clonotype was counted a few times. Being one base from a much bigger clone, this may be a read error. The V call is TRBV20-1, the J call TRBJ2-1, with 9 bases identical to TRBD2. Germline CDR1 and CDR2: DFQATT and SNEGSKA (reference sequence). CDR3 length: 17 amino acids. CDR3 residues: CCAPKGAGGPLNNEQFF. The DNA for the CDR3 is TGCTGTGCTCCTAAGGGAGCGGGGGGCCCCCTTAACAATGAGCAGTTCTTC.

This clonotype was detected ten times or more. V usage is TRBV6-1 and J usage is TRBJ2-1, with 10 nucleotides matching TRBD2. V gave up 8 bases and J gave up 10 bases; unmatched junction bases: 5. CDR1 is MNHNS and CDR2 is SASEGT in the germline V gene. The CDR3 has 12 amino acids. The CDR3 bases are TGTGCCAGCCCTAGCGGGGGAGGGGAGCAGTTCTTC. As protein: CASPSGGGEQFF.

Worth noting for this clonotype: A single base separates this from a much larger clone, so it may be a read error. V gene TRBV7-9 combines with J gene TRBJ2-7, with a tentative D call TRBD1 (6 bases). Trimming left V 5 bases short and J 3 bases short, with 11 bases between. This CDR3 contains 13 residues. Germline loops: CDR1 SEHNR, CDR2 FQNEAQ (reference sequence). The CDR3: CASSTGQYYEQYF. CDR3 sequence (DNA): TGTGCCAGCAGCACCGGACAGTACTACGAGCAGTACTTC.

This clonotype was counted at least ten times. V is TRBV9 and J is TRBJ1-1, with D tentatively TRBD1 (6 bases). The CDR3 length is 13 residues. V was clipped by 2 bases and J by 5 bases, with 10 bases between them. CDR1 and CDR2 from the germline V gene are SGDLS and YYNGEE. The CDR3 is CASSVRGGTEAFF. CDR3 DNA: TGTGCCAGCAGCGTTAGAGGGGGGACTGAAGCTTTCTTT.

This clonotype was seen more than once but under ten times. V gene TRBV5-5 combines with J gene TRBJ1-2, with unresolved D. This CDR3 has 12 residues. Germline loops: CDR1 SGHKS, CDR2 YYEKEE (reference sequence). Deletions cut 1 base from V and 7 bases from J, with 8 bases between. The CDR3 sequence: CASSLKFFGYTF. The CDR3 nucleotides are TGTGCCAGCAGCTTGAAGTTTTTTGGCTACACCTTC. Using reference TRBV5-5 and TRBJ1-2 for the parts outside the CDR3, the full variable domain is DAGVTQSPTHLIKTRGQQVTLRCSPISGHKSVSWYQQVLGQGPQFIFQYYEKEERGRGNFPDRFSARQFPNYSSELNVNALLLGDSALYLCASSLKFFGYTFGSGTRLTVV.

This clonotype was counted only a few times. This rearrangement joins TRBV10-2 to TRBJ1-4; no clear D. Between the trimmed V and J ends, which lost 6 bases and 5 bases, there was a span of 16 bases. Germline V lookup: CDR1 WSHSY, CDR2 SAAADI. The CDR3 has 15 amino acids. The CDR3, as DNA: TGCGCCAGCAGGGCCCGGACGTTCGTAAATGAAAAACTGTTTTTT. Protein product: CASRARTFVNEKLFF.

This clonotype came up many times. V usage is TRBV6-5 and J usage is TRBJ2-3; possible D gene TRBD1, 6 bases. CDR3 size: 15 residues. The germline gives CDR1 MNHEY, CDR2 SVGAGI. Trimming cost V 4 bases and J 0 bases, with 11 bases left between them. The CDR3 here is CASSSTGPSTDTQYF. The DNA for the CDR3 is TGTGCCAGCAGTTCGACAGGCCCTAGCACAGATACGCAGTATTTT.

The sample holds many counts of this clonotype. The rearrangement joins TRBV3-1 to TRBJ2-1; D could derive from TRBD1 or TRBD2 (5 bases each). V was trimmed by 3 bases and J by 5 bases, leaving 11 bases between them. The CDR3 is made up of 14 amino acids. CDR1 LGHDT and CDR2 YNNKEL come from the germline V gene (reference sequence). The CDR3 DNA sequence: TGTGCCAGCAGCCAGAGGGGTATCCACAATGAGCAGTTCTTC. Its translation: CASSQRGIHNEQFF.

V and J are TRBV5-1 and TRBJ2-7; D gene uncertain. The CDR3 spans 14 residues. Deletions cut 0 bases from V and 4 bases from J, with 11 bases between. CDR1 and CDR2 from the germline V gene are SGHRS and YFSETQ. CDR3 sequence reads: CASSLVGSPYEQYF. The CDR3 coding sequence is TGCGCCAGCAGCTTGGTCGGGTCGCCATACGAGCAGTACTTC.

This chain uses TRBV14 with TRBJ2-7; tentatively, D is TRBD1 (6 bases). This CDR3 has 14 residues. CDR1 is SGHDN and CDR2 is FVKESK in the germline V gene. V was shortened by 4 bases and J by 9 bases, with 19 bases between the two germline ends. DNA for the CDR3: TGTGCCAGCAGCCGGGCAGCGACAGGTCCTAGGCAGTACTTC. It is translated as CASSRAATGPRQYF.

This clonotype was observed at least ten times. The genes are TRBV25-1 and TRBJ2-4; D is perhaps TRBD1 or TRBD2 (5 bases each). CDR3 length: 15 residues. CDR1 is MGHDK, CDR2 SYGVNS, per germline. V shed 4 bases and J shed 3 bases, with 13 bases lying between them. The CDR3: CASSGNRGDKNIQYF. In DNA, the CDR3 is TGTGCCAGCAGTGGAAATCGAGGGGACAAAAACATTCAGTACTTC.

This clonotype was recorded a few times. The genes are TRBV5-1 and TRBJ2-1; 7 bases line up with TRBD1. Germline V lookup: CDR1 SGHRS, CDR2 YFSETQ. The trim removed 3 bases at V and 4 bases at J, leaving 10 bases unmatched. This CDR3 is 16 amino acids long. The CDR3 spells CASSYRPSGGYNEQFF. In DNA form, the CDR3 reads TGCGCCAGCAGCTACCGACCCTCAGGGGGATACAATGAGCAGTTCTTC.

This clonotype was seen only a few times. CDR3: CASSVLGRAYEQYF. DNA of the CDR3: TGTGCCAGCAGCGTACTAGGACGGGCCTACGAGCAGTACTTC. V and J are TRBV7-9 and TRBJ2-7; perhaps TRBD2 as D (5 bases). Germline V lookup: CDR1 SEHNR, CDR2 FQNEAQ (reference sequence). The V end was cut by 5 bases, the J end by 2 bases, with 13 bases between. The CDR3 is made up of 14 amino acids.